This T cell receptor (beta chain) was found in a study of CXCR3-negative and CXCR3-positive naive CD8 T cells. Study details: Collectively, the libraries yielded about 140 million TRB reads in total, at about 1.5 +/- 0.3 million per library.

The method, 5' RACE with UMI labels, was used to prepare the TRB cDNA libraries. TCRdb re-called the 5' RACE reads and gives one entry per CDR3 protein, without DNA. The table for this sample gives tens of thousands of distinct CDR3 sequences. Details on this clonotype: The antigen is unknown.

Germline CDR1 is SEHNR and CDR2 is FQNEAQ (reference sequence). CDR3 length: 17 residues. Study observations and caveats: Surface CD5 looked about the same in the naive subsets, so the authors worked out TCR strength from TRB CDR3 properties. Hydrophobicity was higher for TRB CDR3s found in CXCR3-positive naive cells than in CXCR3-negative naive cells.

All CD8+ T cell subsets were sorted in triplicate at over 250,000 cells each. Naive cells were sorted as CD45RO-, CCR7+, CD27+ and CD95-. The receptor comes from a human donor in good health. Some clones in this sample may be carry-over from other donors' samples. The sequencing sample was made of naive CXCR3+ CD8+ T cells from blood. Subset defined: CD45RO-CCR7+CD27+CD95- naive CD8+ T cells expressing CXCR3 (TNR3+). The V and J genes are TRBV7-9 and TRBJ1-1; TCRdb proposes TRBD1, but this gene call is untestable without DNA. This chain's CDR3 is CASSLKRVTGPSAEAFF.